This section outlines one TCR beta chain sequence together with its context. The PCR contained 60 Vbeta and 13 Jbeta primers. Repertoires were generated with immunoSEQ multiplex PCR, while TCRdb's copy carries only in-frame clones and drops some. The table records 90,000 to 95,000 clones, over 75% of them present only once. This sample is drawn from a study of cytomegalovirus exposure and HLA in healthy donors. The TCR sequence derives from a girl aged 2 to 10 in good health and CMV-seropositive. Sequenced: PBMCs.

The CDR3 here is CASSYRGYTGELFF. The CDR3 DNA reads TGTGCCAGCAGTTACCGGGGGTACACCGGGGAGCTGTTTTTT. The chain combines TRBV6-5 with TRBJ2-2, with TRBD2 as a possible D gene (6 bases). V was clipped by 2 bases and J by 3 bases, with 7 bases between them. Germline V gene lookup returns CDR1 MNHEY and CDR2 SVGAGI. This CDR3 has 14 amino acids.